This T cell receptor beta chain was sequenced in a study of cytomegalovirus exposure and HLA in healthy donors. Researchers ran the PCR with 60 Vbeta and 13 Jbeta primers. This table comes from immunoSEQ multiplex PCR, and its TCRdb copy is limited to in-frame clones, with some not included. This sample yields about 160,000 clones, of which 70% to 80% are seen a single time; about 4.5% belongs to the top ten. The CDR3 is made up of 14 amino acids. V was clipped by 3 bases and J by 0 bases; unmatched bases: 1. Germline CDR1 is KGHSH and CDR2 is LQKENI. Sequenced input: PBMCs. This chain joins TRBV18 and TRBJ1-1; 7 bases line up with TRBD1. This receptor was identified in a man in his forties in good health and CMV-seronegative. For the CDR3, the DNA is TGTGCCAGCTCACCCCAGGGGGTGAACACTGAAGCTTTCTTT. This encodes CASSPQGVNTEAFF. The full variable domain, its missing parts supplied by reference TRBV18 and TRBJ1-1, is NAGVMQNPRHLVRRRGQEARLRCSPMKGHSHVYWYRQLPEEGLKFMVYLQKENIIDESGMPKERFSAEFPKEGPSILRIQQVVRGDSAAYFCASSPQGVNTEAFFGQGTRLTVV.